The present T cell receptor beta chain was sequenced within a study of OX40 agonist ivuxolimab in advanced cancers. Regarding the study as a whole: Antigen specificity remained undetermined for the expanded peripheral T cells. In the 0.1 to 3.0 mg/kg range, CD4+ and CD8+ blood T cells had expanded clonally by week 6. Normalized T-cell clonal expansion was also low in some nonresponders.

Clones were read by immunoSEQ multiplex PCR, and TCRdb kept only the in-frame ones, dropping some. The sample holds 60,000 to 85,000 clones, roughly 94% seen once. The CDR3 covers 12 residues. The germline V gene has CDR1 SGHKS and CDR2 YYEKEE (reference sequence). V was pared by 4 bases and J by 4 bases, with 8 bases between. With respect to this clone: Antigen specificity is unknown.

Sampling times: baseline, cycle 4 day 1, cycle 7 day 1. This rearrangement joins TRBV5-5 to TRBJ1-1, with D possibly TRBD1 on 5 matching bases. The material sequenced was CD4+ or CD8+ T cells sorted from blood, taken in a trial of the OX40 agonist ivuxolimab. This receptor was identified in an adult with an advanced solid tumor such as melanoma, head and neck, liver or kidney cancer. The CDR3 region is CASSSRATEAFF. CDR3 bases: TGTGCCAGCAGCAGCAGGGCCACTGAAGCTTTCTTT.